These 24 T cell receptor beta chains originate from one sample sequenced in a study of T cell changes during pregnancy in multiple sclerosis. Produced via immunoSEQ multiplex PCR; TCRdb's table is partial and in-frame only. Of more than 8,000 clones in the sample, 70% to 90% are singletons; the top ten hold roughly 10%. Here the sequenced sample was CD8+ T cells from peripheral blood mononuclear cells, taken in the first trimester of pregnancy. Source of these receptors: a female donor in good health, enrolled as a control in a pregnancy study.

The chain is built from TRBV2 and TRBJ2-7; D unclear. The CDR3 is made up of 13 amino acids. Germline CDR1 reads SNHLY; CDR2 reads FYNNEI. The V end lost 2 bases, the J end lost 4 bases, and 9 bases lay between the germline ends. CDR3 in amino acids: CASSEYTVYEQYF. The CDR3 DNA reads as TGTGCCAGCAGTGAATACACCGTTTACGAGCAGTACTTC.

This chain joins TRBV28 and TRBJ2-7, with no clear D. This CDR3 region has 12 residues. Trimming pared 1 base from V and 3 bases from J, leaving 4 bases between. The germline V gene encodes CDR1 MDHEN and CDR2 SYDVKM. In DNA, the CDR3 is TGTGCCAGCAGTTTATCCGGCTACGAGCAGTACTTC. Amino acid sequence: CASSLSGYEQYF.

The chain joins TRBV7-9 to TRBJ2-1; no clear D gene. Trimming shortened V by 10 bases and J by 0 bases, and 13 bases separated the two germline ends. The CDR3 consists of 14 residues. Germline assignment: CDR1 SEHNR and CDR2 FQNEAQ (reference sequence). DNA for the CDR3: TGTGCCACCGCCCTGCTGAGCTCCTACAATGAGCAGTTCTTC. Amino acids: CATALLSSYNEQFF. The full variable domain, with the rest looked up from reference TRBV7-9 and TRBJ2-1, is DTGVSQNPRHKITKRGQNVTFRCDPISEHNRLYWYRQTLGQGPEFLTYFQNEAQLEKSRLLSDRFSAERPKGSFSTLEIQRTEQGDSAMYLCATALLSSYNEQFFGPGTRLTVL.

The rearrangement uses TRBV15 and TRBJ2-7; D gene unclear. Germline assignment: CDR1 LNHNV and CDR2 YYDKDF (reference sequence). V was clipped by 8 bases and J by 3 bases, with 5 bases between them. The CDR3 sequence is 10 residues long. CDR3 region: CATVNYEQYF. In DNA form, the CDR3 reads TGTGCCACCGTTAACTACGAGCAGTACTTC.

J is TRBJ2-6 and V is TRBV29-1; perhaps TRBD2 as D (5 bases). The CDR3 is 14 amino acids. V was shortened by 7 bases and J by 0 bases, with 10 bases between the two germline ends. Germline lookup yields CDR1 SQVTM and CDR2 ANQGSEA. The CDR3: CSARGSSGANVLTF. The CDR3 DNA reads as TGCAGCGCCAGAGGGAGCTCTGGGGCCAACGTCCTGACTTTC.

V gene TRBV2 combines with J gene TRBJ2-7; D ambiguous. V was clipped by 2 bases and J by 2 bases, with 22 bases between them. The CDR3 consists of 18 residues. The germline gives CDR1 SNHLY, CDR2 FYNNEI. CDR3 sequence reads: CASSELGIRNPITYEQYF. The CDR3 region has the DNA TGTGCCAGCAGTGAATTGGGCATAAGAAACCCGATTACCTACGAGCAGTACTTC.

About this clone: This sample also contains other DNA sequences that code for the same CDR3. J is TRBJ2-2 and V is TRBV6-1; TRBD2 aligns across 10 bases. This CDR3 comprises 17 residues. Trimming took 2 bases from V and 1 from J; bases not matched to a gene: 4. Germline V gene sequence: CDR1 MNHNS, CDR2 SASEGT. CDR3 DNA: TGTGCCAGCAGTGAAATAGCGGGGGGAATGAACACCGGGGAGCTGTTTTTT. It translates to CASSEIAGGMNTGELFF.

J is TRBJ1-2 and V is TRBV7-2; TRBD1 might be the D (6 bases). The V end was cut by 5 bases, the J end by 4 bases, with 11 bases between. This CDR3 contains 13 residues. Germline CDR1 reads SGHTA; CDR2 reads FQGNSA. CDR3 amino acids: CASSQTGIYGYTF. The CDR3 DNA is TGTGCCAGCAGCCAGACAGGAATCTATGGCTACACCTTC.

The chain couples TRBV10-3 to TRBJ2-7, with 7 nucleotides matching TRBD1. CDR1 ENHRY and CDR2 SYGVKD come from the germline V gene. The V segment lost 10 bases and the J segment 2 bases; nucleotides outside the gene matches: 11. The CDR3 runs to 14 residues. CDR3 in amino acids: CATDDRERTYEQYF. The CDR3 DNA is TGTGCCACGGACGACAGGGAGCGAACCTACGAGCAGTACTTC.

This clone was counted once. The rearrangement joins TRBV19 to TRBJ2-7; the match to TRBD2 covers 11 bases. This CDR3 region has 18 residues. The V gene's germline CDR1 is LNHDA and CDR2 SQIVND (reference sequence). V shed 4 bases, J shed 0 bases, and the junction held 11 bases outside the gene matches. The CDR3 nucleotides read TGTGCCAGTAGTAAGAGCCATGGACTAGCGGGTACCTCCTACGAGCAGTACTTC. Its protein product is CASSKSHGLAGTSYEQYF.

The chain combines TRBV7-9 with TRBJ2-5; 7 bases fit TRBD2. Losses at the gene ends were 7 bases for V and 5 bases for J; bases not matched to a gene: 4. Germline-derived CDR1 and CDR2 are SEHNR and FQNEAQ (reference sequence). This CDR3 has 12 residues. Here the CDR3 DNA reads TGTGCCAGCACAGCGGGGTTGGAGACCCAGTACTTC. It encodes CASTAGLETQYF.

This chain uses TRBV10-2 with TRBJ2-7, with no clear D. CDR3 length: 12 amino acids. Trimming pared 3 bases from V and 1 base from J, leaving 4 bases between. Germline CDR1 and CDR2: WSHSY and SAAADI. CDR3 in amino acids: CASSDGSYEQYF. The CDR3 nucleotides are TGCGCCAGCAGTGACGGGTCCTACGAGCAGTACTTC.

The table lists this clone with a count of one. The J gene is TRBJ2-7, the V gene TRBV7-9; TRBD2 matches at 8 bases. Germline assignment: CDR1 SEHNR and CDR2 FQNEAQ (reference sequence). Losses at the gene ends were 6 bases for V and 0 bases for J; bases not matched to a gene: 10. This CDR3 contains 16 residues. In DNA form, the CDR3 reads TGTGCCAGCAGTATCGGGTCACTAGCGGCCTCCTACGAGCAGTACTTC. It encodes CASSIGSLAASYEQYF.

The CDR3 DNA sequence: TGTGCCATCAGTGAGGACCAGGGGGAGACCTATGGCTACACCTTC. It is translated as CAISEDQGETYGYTF. V is TRBV10-3 and J is TRBJ1-2; 7 bases map to TRBD1. The CDR3 sequence is 15 residues long. The junction had 7 bases not matched to a gene; V was cut back by 2 bases and J by 4 bases. Germline lookup yields CDR1 ENHRY and CDR2 SYGVKD.

The chain is built from TRBV4-1 and TRBJ2-7; 9 nucleotides line up with TRBD1. Germline CDR1 is MGHRA and CDR2 is YSYEKL. J gave up 5 bases and V 4 bases, and 18 bases lay outside the gene matches. CDR3 length: 18 amino acids. This chain's CDR3 is CASSLLPGQGDFLDEQYF. Written as DNA, the CDR3 is TGCGCCAGCAGCCTCCTACCGGGACAGGGAGATTTTCTGGACGAGCAGTACTTC.

The chain couples TRBV6-1 to TRBJ1-1; no clear D. Germline CDR1 is MNHNS and CDR2 is SASEGT. CDR3 size: 13 residues. Trimming stripped 3 bases from V and 0 bases from J, with 5 bases between. CDR3 coding DNA: TGTGCCAGCAGTGACAGGATGAACACTGAAGCTTTCTTT. Encoded protein: CASSDRMNTEAFF.

This chain links TRBV29-1 with TRBJ1-1; D ambiguous. The CDR3 runs to 12 residues. V was shortened by 7 bases and J by 1 base, with 10 bases between the two germline ends. Germline V gene data show CDR1 as SQVTM and CDR2 as ANQGSEA. The CDR3 is CSGRRPNTEAFF. CDR3 nucleotide sequence: TGCAGCGGCCGGAGGCCGAACACTGAAGCTTTCTTT.

The chain links TRBV19 to TRBJ2-1; tentative D call: TRBD2 (5 bases). The CDR3 covers 12 residues. Trimming stripped 6 bases from V and 9 bases from J, with 12 bases between. Germline loops: CDR1 LNHDA, CDR2 SQIVND (reference sequence). CDR3 in amino acids: CASSSMRVEQFF. The CDR3 region has the DNA TGTGCCAGTAGCTCAATGCGGGTTGAGCAGTTCTTC. The whole variable domain, remainder taken from reference TRBV19 and TRBJ2-1, is DGGITQSPKYLFRKEGQNVTLSCEQNLNHDAMYWYRQDPGQGLRLIYYSQIVNDFQKGDIAEGYSVSREKKESFPLTVTSAQKNPTAFYLCASSSMRVEQFFGPGTRLTVL.

The CDR3 nucleotides are TGTGCCAGCAGTTACGGGACAGGGGACGGGTACGAGCAGTACTTC. This encodes CASSYGTGDGYEQYF. This chain joins TRBV6-5 and TRBJ2-7, with 10 positions matching TRBD1. Per the germline V gene, CDR1 is MNHEY and CDR2 is SVGAGI. The trim removed 2 bases at V and 4 bases at J, leaving 5 bases unmatched. This CDR3 is built from 15 residues.

The chain joins TRBV11-3 to TRBJ2-1; 12 bases line up with TRBD1. Germline loops: CDR1 SGHNT, CDR2 YENEEA. With V trimmed by 4 bases and J by 7 bases, 5 bases remained unmatched. The CDR3 covers 15 residues. CDR3 coding DNA: TGTGCCAGCAGCTCGGGACAGGGGGCAAGGAATGAGCAGTTCTTC. Its translation is CASSSGQGARNEQFF.

The J gene is TRBJ2-5, the V gene TRBV13; D possibly corresponds to TRBD1 (5 bases). The CDR3 is made up of 15 amino acids. Germline V lookup: CDR1 PRHDT, CDR2 FYEKMQ (reference sequence). The ends were cut back, 5 bases at V and 5 bases at J, with 18 bases in the middle. This CDR3 reads CASSLRQKGWETQYF. CDR3 DNA: TGTGCCAGCAGCCTTAGACAGAAGGGTTGGGAGACCCAGTACTTC.

The J gene is TRBJ1-5, the V gene TRBV30, with 8 bases that match TRBD1. This CDR3 is 12 amino acids long. Germline CDR1 and CDR2: GTSNPN and SVGIG (reference sequence). V was clipped by 7 bases and J by 2 bases; unmatched bases: 1. CDR3 bases: TGTGCCTCACAGGGGGGCAATCAGCCCCAGCATTTT. Its translation is CASQGGNQPQHF.

The V gene is TRBV11-3, the J gene TRBJ1-1; D gene unclear. This CDR3 has 13 amino acids. Trimming removed 6 bases from V and 0 bases from J, with 8 bases in between. Germline V gene data show CDR1 as SGHNT and CDR2 as YENEEA. The CDR3 is CASSSNLNTEAFF. CDR3 sequence (DNA): TGTGCCAGCAGTAGCAACTTGAACACTGAAGCTTTCTTT.

The chain carries TRBV27 and TRBJ1-2, with D unclear. The germline V gene has CDR1 MNHEY and CDR2 SMNVEV (reference sequence). V lost 5 bases to trimming and J lost 1 base, with 8 bases between them. The CDR3 runs 13 residues. CDR3 nucleotide sequence: TGTGCCAGCAGTCCAACAGTTAACTATGGCTACACCTTC. Translating gives CASSPTVNYGYTF.